This T cell receptor beta chain was sequenced in a study of beta chain features in type 1 diabetes. Whole-study context: What patients shared with healthy donors was a similar profile of age, gender and cell yields. Study-wide results and limits: Short templates might get an advantage during PCR, and this would be equal in patients and controls. Among all four CD4+ subsets, Type 1 diabetes patients had TCRB CDR3s that were moderately but significantly shorter.

Donors contributed one heparinised blood draw apiece, averaging about 116 mL. In regard to this clone: Its matching antigen is unknown.

What was sequenced were expressed TCRB transcripts, since all of the isolated RNA had been reverse transcribed. Read counts averaged roughly 3.7 million for samples of naive, central memory and regulatory T cells. Data came from immunoSEQ multiplex PCR; TCRdb stores just in-frame clones and leaves some out. The table records approximately 160,000 clones, more than 60% of them present only once. The TCR comes from a man aged 25 to 40 with type 1 diabetes. Sequenced material: naive CD4+ T cells from blood.

CDR3 sequence (DNA): TGTGCCTGGAGTGGGACAGGGGGCCGGGAGACCCAGTACTTC. Its translation: CAWSGTGGRETQYF. V and J are TRBV30 and TRBJ2-5; 11 bases map to TRBD1. The ends lost 1 base at V and 5 bases at J; junction bases unmatched: 3. Germline lookup yields CDR1 GTSNPN and CDR2 SVGIG (reference sequence). The CDR3 runs to 14 residues.